This TCR beta chain emerged from a study of T cells in Graves' hyperthyroidism and ophthalmopathy. V shed 2 bases and J 4 bases; nucleotides not matched to a gene: 2. Germline-derived CDR1 and CDR2 are DFQATT and SNEGSKA (reference sequence). The CDR3 totals 15 residues. It was RNA transcripts that yielded the amplified TCR beta CDR3 regions. First-round RT-PCR of the TCR CDR3 relied on the HTBI primer set. TCRdb re-called the multiplex PCR reads through MiXCR, storing one row per CDR3 protein. The sample carries 700,000 or so distinct CDR3 sequences, 16% recorded once. This clonotype was observed many times.

This chain links TRBV20-1 with TRBJ2-1; 13 nucleotides match TRBD2. Sample: blood. The sequence came from a man aged 18 to 29 with Graves' hyperthyroidism. CDR3: CSARSTSGRYNEQFF. CDR3 coding DNA: TGCAGTGCTAGATCGACTAGCGGGAGGTACAATGAGCAGTTCTTC.